The rows below give T cell receptor beta chains drawn from one sample of a study of cytomegalovirus exposure and HLA in healthy donors. The data were produced by immunoSEQ multiplex PCR, yet TCRdb's version contains in-frame clones alone and is incomplete. The data contain over 50,000 clones, about 86% of them singletons. The sequenced sample was PBMCs. The receptor set was obtained from a middle-aged man in good health and CMV-seronegative. CDR3s include the opening cysteine and the closing phenylalanine or tryptophan. The D gene is left open where the match is weak. Clone size, where shown, is once, few, many, or a class for clones that have expanded.

j_call: TRBJ1-2
clone_size: .
v_call: TRBV30
d_call: .
cdr3_nt: TGTGCCTGGAGTGTCCAGGGGCTCCATGGCTACACCTTC
cdr3_aa: CAWSVQGLHGYTF

j_call: TRBJ2-2
clone_size: .
v_call: TRBV7-2
d_call: .
cdr3_nt: TGTGCCAGCAGCCAAAGGACAGAACGGACCGGGGAGCTGTTTTTT
cdr3_aa: CASSQRTERTGELFF

j_call: TRBJ1-1
clone_size: .
v_call: TRBV7-9
d_call: .
cdr3_nt: TGTGCCAGCAGCTTAGTTGCAGCGGGGGACCCTCGGGCTTTCTTT
cdr3_aa: CASSLVAAGDPRAFF

j_call: TRBJ2-2
clone_size: .
v_call: TRBV19
d_call: .
cdr3_nt: TGTGCCAGTAGACGGTGGACCGGGGAGCTGTTTTTT
cdr3_aa: CASRRWTGELFF

j_call: TRBJ1-1
clone_size: .
v_call: TRBV27
d_call: TRBD1
cdr3_nt: TGTGCCAGCAGTTTATTCGGGACAGGGGGGATCAACACTGAAGCTTTCTTT
cdr3_aa: CASSLFGTGGINTEAFF

j_call: TRBJ2-2
clone_size: .
v_call: TRBV11-2
d_call: .
cdr3_nt: TGTGCCAGCAGCTTAGACATCAACACCGGGGAGCTGTTTTTT
cdr3_aa: CASSLDINTGELFF

j_call: TRBJ2-3
clone_size: .
v_call: TRBV5-1
d_call: TRBD2
cdr3_nt: TGCGCCAGCAGCTTGCAGCCGACTAGCGGGGGGGCCCTGACAGATACGCAGTATTTT
cdr3_aa: CASSLQPTSGGALTDTQYF

j_call: TRBJ2-7
clone_size: .
v_call: TRBV29-1
d_call: .
cdr3_nt: TGCAGCGTTGATAGGGGATACGAGCAGTACTTC
cdr3_aa: CSVDRGYEQYF

j_call: TRBJ1-2
clone_size: .
v_call: TRBV6-5
d_call: TRBD1
cdr3_nt: TGTGCCAGCAGTTACACAGGGGGCGATACCTATGGCTACACCTTC
cdr3_aa: CASSYTGGDTYGYTF

j_call: TRBJ2-2
clone_size: .
v_call: TRBV2
d_call: .
cdr3_nt: TGTGCCAGCAGTGGGTCAGGACAGTTCAACACCGGGGAGCTGTTTTTT
cdr3_aa: CASSGSGQFNTGELFF

j_call: TRBJ2-7
clone_size: .
v_call: TRBV19
d_call: .
cdr3_nt: TGTGCCAGTAGTATAGCCAGATCCTACGAGCAGTACTTC
cdr3_aa: CASSIARSYEQYF

j_call: TRBJ1-1
clone_size: once
v_call: TRBV6-4
d_call: .
cdr3_nt: TGTGCCAGCAGTGCACAGGGTTATACCACTGAAGCTTTCTTT
cdr3_aa: CASSAQGYTTEAFF

j_call: TRBJ1-2
clone_size: .
v_call: TRBV9
d_call: .
cdr3_nt: TGTGCCAGCAGCGCAGGACGGACTGATGGCTACACCTTC
cdr3_aa: CASSAGRTDGYTF

j_call: TRBJ2-7
clone_size: once
v_call: TRBV7-2
d_call: TRBD2
cdr3_nt: TGTGCCAGCAGCTTAGCAATAGCGGGACTCGACTACGAGCAGTACTTC
cdr3_aa: CASSLAIAGLDYEQYF

j_call: TRBJ2-6
clone_size: few
v_call: TRBV2
d_call: .
cdr3_nt: TGTGCCAGCAATGCGGCTGGGGCCAACGTCCTGACTTTC
cdr3_aa: CASNAAGANVLTF